This entry is about one TCR beta chain. No antigen is known for it. No clone much larger than this one lies a single base away; base qualities are absent. This sample was taken from a study of metastatic and nonmetastatic thyroid tumors (dated by TCRdb to 2020 to 2021). Regarding the study in general: For patients with malignant and with benign thyroid disease, the researchers compared repertoires between peripheral blood samples and tumor or nodule tissue samples.

The method behind the library was PCR. Instrument used: Illumina HiSeq 4000. High-throughput sequencing was used to profile the TCR beta-chain CDR3 region of every patient. For the original study's pipeline: CDR3 differences across clinicopathological groups were used to build a classifier for discriminating distant-metastatic papillary thyroid cancer patients. The Shannon index was used to measure repertoire diversity, and the Morisita-Horn index was used to measure how similar tumor and blood repertoires were. The public reads were reprocessed in TCRdb via fastp at Q25 and MiXCR, keeping in-frame beta chains. The V and J calls and clone size are TCRdb's, not the authors'. Recorded for this sample are about 28,000 clones; 20% of them occurred a single time. Of the sample, 39% is held by the ten largest clones. V sheds 3 bases and J sheds 0 bases, leaving 10 bases between their ends. Looking up the germline V gene yields CDR1 SGHDT and CDR2 YYEEEE. The CDR3, from cysteine to phenylalanine, totals 15 residues. The retained sequence is limited to the CDR3, 45 bases, with the frame set at the first base.

The research as a whole found: In both blood and tumor samples, TCR beta diversity was reported to be significantly higher in malignant tumors than in benign nodules.

No patient had received any treatment before thyroid surgery. Patient clinical samples collected from the early 2010s to the late 2010s were retrospectively analysed using T-cell receptor beta sequencing. The sequence derives from a female donor with papillary thyroid cancer or a benign thyroid nodule (not recorded which). Some clones in this sample may be carry-over from other donors' samples. The chain couples TRBV5-6 to TRBJ1-3, with no confident D gene call. The sequenced sample was blood. The CDR3: CASSSSRTSGNTIYF. The nucleotide sequence is TGTGCCAGCAGCTCATCGAGGACCTCTGGAAACACCATATATTTT.